These 13 T cell receptor beta chains share one sample of origin, sequenced in a study of sequential checkpoint blockade in melanoma. Profiled with immunoSEQ multiplex PCR; TCRdb holds only in-frame clones, not every one. The table lists about 1,900 clones, just under 25% of them singletons, with approximately 12% in the top ten. Treatment given: randomized to nivolumab then ipilimumab (arm A) or the reverse (arm B). Specimen: tumor tissue (inferred from file names), collected from a patient given nivolumab and ipilimumab in sequence. The receptors derive from a human donor with melanoma.

The rearrangement joins TRBV9 to TRBJ2-5, with 7 bases matching TRBD2. The ends lost 5 bases at V and 4 bases at J; junction bases unmatched: 11. The CDR3 spans 15 residues. Germline CDR1 is SGDLS and CDR2 is YYNGEE. This CDR3 reads CASRRLAPEGETQYF. In DNA, the CDR3 is TGTGCCAGCAGGAGACTAGCCCCGGAGGGAGAGACCCAGTACTTC.

This clone was found a few times. V gene TRBV6-8 combines with J gene TRBJ2-3; 7 bases are a match to TRBD1. V gave up 0 bases and J gave up 7 bases; unmatched junction bases: 4. This CDR3 is built from 14 residues. Germline V gives CDR1 MNHGY, CDR2 SAAAGT. The CDR3 bases are TGTGCCAGCAGTTACTCGCCAGGGGGAAATACGCAGTATTTT. Translated: CASSYSPGGNTQYF.

The chain recombines TRBV10-2 with TRBJ2-7; TRBD2 is a possible D gene (6 bases). CDR1 and CDR2 from the germline V gene are WSHSY and SAAADI. The CDR3 covers 13 residues. V dropped 6 bases and J dropped 6 bases, with 15 bases sitting between them. The CDR3 nucleotides read TGCGCCAGCAGCGGAGGCGAGGGAGGCGAGCAGTACTTC. It codes for CASSGGEGGEQYF.

The rearrangement uses TRBV19 and TRBJ1-1; D is uncertain. Germline V lookup: CDR1 LNHDA, CDR2 SQIVND (reference sequence). Trimming cost V 10 bases and J 1 base, with 19 bases left between them. This CDR3 is 15 amino acids long. The CDR3 is CATNPNLQPNTEAFF. The DNA for the CDR3 is TGTGCCACAAATCCTAACCTCCAGCCGAACACTGAAGCTTTCTTT.

This clone is categorized as medium-sized. The chain joins TRBV6-8 to TRBJ1-1; D is uncertain. The CDR3 is 12 residues long. Trimming shortened V by 0 bases and J by 7 bases, and 6 bases separated the two germline ends. From germline, CDR1 is MNHGY and CDR2 SAAAGT. Here the CDR3 DNA reads TGTGCCAGCAGTTACTCGGGCGGTGAAGCTTTCTTT. Translation: CASSYSGGEAFF.

This clone was observed a handful of times. The CDR3 reads CASSYPLSYGYTF. Written as DNA, the CDR3 is TGTGCCAGCAGTTATCCTCTGTCCTATGGCTACACCTTC. The rearrangement uses TRBV28 and TRBJ1-2, with no clear D. The CDR3 covers 13 residues. The germline V and J ends were trimmed by 4 bases and 4 bases, with 10 bases remaining between them. Germline-derived CDR1 and CDR2 are MDHEN and SYDVKM.

This clone is medium-sized. J is TRBJ2-7 and V is TRBV6-8, with D perhaps TRBD1 (6 bases). CDR3 length equals 14 residues. Germline loops: CDR1 MNHGY, CDR2 SAAAGT. With 7 bases removed from V and 1 base from J, the gap between germline ends came to 14 bases. CDR3 sequence (DNA): TGTGCCAGCACCCGTGAGAGGGGGTCCTACGAGCAGTACTTC. Its protein product is CASTRERGSYEQYF.

The J gene is TRBJ2-2, the V gene TRBV28, with D possibly being TRBD2 (6 bases). Trimming took 6 bases from V and 3 from J, leaving 17 bases between them. Germline V CDR1 and CDR2: MDHEN, SYDVKM. CDR3 length equals 16 residues. The CDR3 DNA follows: TGTGCCAGCAGCCCCGCACCGGGGGTATACACCGGGGAGCTGTTTTTT. It codes for CASSPAPGVYTGELFF.

The chain uses TRBV7-5 and TRBJ2-5; the D call of TRBD1 is as the table states it, not checked on the DNA. TRBV7-5 is a documented pseudogene. This CDR3 region has 14 residues. Written as DNA, the CDR3 is TGTGCCAGCAGCTTAGGGGGACAGGGATCAACCCAGTACTTC. It codes for CASSLGGQGSTQYF.

This chain joins TRBV18 and TRBJ1-6; D may be TRBD1 (6 bases). The germline gives CDR1 KGHSH, CDR2 LQKENI. Trimming removed 2 bases at V and 2 bases at J, with 13 bases between. The CDR3 has 17 amino acids. CDR3 sequence reads: CASSPGGPGTYNSPLHF. The CDR3 DNA reads as TGTGCCAGCTCACCAGGGGGGCCCGGGACCTATAATTCACCCCTCCACTTT.

Within the sample, this clone is large. The chain recombines TRBV4-1 with TRBJ1-5; D remains ambiguous. Trimming left V 0 bases short and J 5 bases short, with 14 bases between. The CDR3 runs 16 residues. Germline V gene sequence: CDR1 MGHRA, CDR2 YSYEKL. The CDR3 loop reads CASSQDGFSHDQPQHF. The CDR3 nucleotides are TGCGCCAGCAGCCAAGATGGGTTCAGTCACGATCAGCCCCAGCATTTT.

This chain connects TRBV29-1 to TRBJ2-5; D uncertain. V was clipped by 3 bases and J by 5 bases, with 16 bases between them. Germline V gene lookup returns CDR1 SQVTM and CDR2 ANQGSEA. This CDR3 contains 14 residues. The CDR3 loop reads CSVDFLGLGETQYF. The CDR3 DNA is TGCAGCGTTGATTTTCTGGGTCTCGGGGAGACCCAGTACTTC.

This clone was counted only a few times. The V gene is TRBV9, the J gene TRBJ2-7; TRBD1 matches 7 bases. The V segment lost 2 bases and the J segment 5 bases; nucleotides outside the gene matches: 13. This CDR3 region has 16 residues. Germline assignment: CDR1 SGDLS and CDR2 YYNGEE. The CDR3 loop is CASSVDYRQGFDEQYF. DNA of the CDR3: TGTGCCAGCAGCGTCGACTATAGACAGGGTTTCGACGAGCAGTACTTC. Based on the CDR3 plus reference TRBV9 and TRBJ2-7, the full variable domain is DSGVTQTPKHLITATGQRVTLRCSPRSGDLSVYWYQQSLDQGLQFLIQYYNGEERAKGNILERFSAQQFPDLHSELNLSSLELGDSALYFCASSVDYRQGFDEQYFGPGTRLTVT.